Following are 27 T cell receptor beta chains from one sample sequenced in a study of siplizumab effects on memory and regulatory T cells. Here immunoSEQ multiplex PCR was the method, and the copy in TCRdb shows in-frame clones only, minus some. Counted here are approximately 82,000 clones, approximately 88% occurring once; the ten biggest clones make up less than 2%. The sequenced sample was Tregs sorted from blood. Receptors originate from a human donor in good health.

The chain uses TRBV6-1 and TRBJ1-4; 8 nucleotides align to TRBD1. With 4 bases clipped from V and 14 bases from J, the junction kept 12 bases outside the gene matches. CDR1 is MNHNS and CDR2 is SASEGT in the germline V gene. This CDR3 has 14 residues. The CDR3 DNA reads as TGTGCCAGCAGTGGGGACAGGCGAACTGGGGGGCTGTTTTTT. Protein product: CASSGDRRTGGLFF.

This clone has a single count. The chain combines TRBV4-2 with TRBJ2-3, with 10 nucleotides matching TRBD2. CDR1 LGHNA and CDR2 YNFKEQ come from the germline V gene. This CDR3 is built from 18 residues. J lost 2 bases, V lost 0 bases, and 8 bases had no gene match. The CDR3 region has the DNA TGTGCCAGCAGCCAAGAAGTCAGCACTAGCGGGAACACAGATACGCAGTATTTT. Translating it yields CASSQEVSTSGNTDTQYF.

The CDR3 loop is CASSQGRGGKVYEQYF. CDR3 nucleotide sequence: TGCGCCAGCAGCCAAGGACGAGGGGGTAAGGTCTACGAGCAGTACTTC. The chain uses TRBV4-1 and TRBJ2-5; maybe TRBD1 (6 bases). The better agreement between TRBJ2-7 and the DNA end casts doubt on the J call. Germline V gene data show CDR1 as MGHRA and CDR2 as YSYEKL. The CDR3 totals 16 residues.

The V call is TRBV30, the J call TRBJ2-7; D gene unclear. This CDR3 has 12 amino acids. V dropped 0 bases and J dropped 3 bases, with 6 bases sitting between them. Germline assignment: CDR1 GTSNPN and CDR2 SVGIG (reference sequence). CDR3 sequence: CAWSVGHYEQYF. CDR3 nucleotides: TGTGCCTGGAGTGTAGGGCACTACGAGCAGTACTTC.

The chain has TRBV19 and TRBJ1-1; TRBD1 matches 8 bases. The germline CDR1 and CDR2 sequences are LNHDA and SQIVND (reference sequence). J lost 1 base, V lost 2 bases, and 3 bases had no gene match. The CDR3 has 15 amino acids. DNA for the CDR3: TGTGCCAGTAGTATACAGGGGGCTTGGAACACTGAAGCTTTCTTT. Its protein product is CASSIQGAWNTEAFF.

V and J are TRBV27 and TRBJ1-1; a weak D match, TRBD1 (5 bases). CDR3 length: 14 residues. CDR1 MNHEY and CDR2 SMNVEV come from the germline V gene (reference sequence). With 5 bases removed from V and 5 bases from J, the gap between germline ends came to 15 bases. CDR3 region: CASSQRGGLTEAFF. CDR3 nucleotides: TGTGCCAGCAGTCAGCGCGGGGGACTGACTGAAGCTTTCTTT.

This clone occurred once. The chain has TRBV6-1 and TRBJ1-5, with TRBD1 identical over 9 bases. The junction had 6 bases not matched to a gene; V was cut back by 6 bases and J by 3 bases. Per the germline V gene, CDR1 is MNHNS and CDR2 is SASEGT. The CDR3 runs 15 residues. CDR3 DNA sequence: TGTGCCAGCAGACAACAGGGGGCGGTCAATCAGCCCCAGCATTTT. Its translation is CASRQQGAVNQPQHF.

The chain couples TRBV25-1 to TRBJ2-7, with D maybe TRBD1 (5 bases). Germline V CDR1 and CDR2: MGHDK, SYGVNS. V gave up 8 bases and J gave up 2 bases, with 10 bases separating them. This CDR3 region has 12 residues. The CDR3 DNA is TGTGCCAGCGCCTCAGGGACCTACGAGCAGTACTTC. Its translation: CASASGTYEQYF.

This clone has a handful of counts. The CDR3, as DNA: TGTGCCAGCAGTTTAAAGGAGCGGGGGGGCCGCGCAGATACGCAGTATTTT. As protein: CASSLKERGGRADTQYF. The J gene is TRBJ2-3, the V gene TRBV28; TRBD2 matches 10 bases. This CDR3 contains 17 residues. V was clipped by 2 bases and J by 4 bases; unmatched bases: 9. CDR1 and CDR2 from the germline V gene are MDHEN and SYDVKM.

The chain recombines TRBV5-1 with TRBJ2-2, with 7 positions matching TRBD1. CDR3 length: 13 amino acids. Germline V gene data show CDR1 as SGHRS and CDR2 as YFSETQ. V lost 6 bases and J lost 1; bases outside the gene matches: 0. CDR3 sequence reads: CASNRGNTGELFF. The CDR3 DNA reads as TGCGCCAGCAACAGGGGGAACACCGGGGAGCTGTTTTTT. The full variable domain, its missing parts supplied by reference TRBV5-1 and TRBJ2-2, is KAGVTQTPRYLIKTRGQQVTLSCSPISGHRSVSWYQQTPGQGLQFLFEYFSETQRNKGNFPGRFSGRQFSNSRSEMNVSTLELGDSALYLCASNRGNTGELFFGEGSRLTVL.

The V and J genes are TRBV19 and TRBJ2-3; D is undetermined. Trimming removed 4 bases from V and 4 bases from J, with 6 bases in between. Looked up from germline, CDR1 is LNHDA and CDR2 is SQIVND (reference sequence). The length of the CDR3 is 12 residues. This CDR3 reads CASSKGSDTQYF. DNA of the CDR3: TGTGCCAGTAGTAAGGGATCAGATACGCAGTATTTT.

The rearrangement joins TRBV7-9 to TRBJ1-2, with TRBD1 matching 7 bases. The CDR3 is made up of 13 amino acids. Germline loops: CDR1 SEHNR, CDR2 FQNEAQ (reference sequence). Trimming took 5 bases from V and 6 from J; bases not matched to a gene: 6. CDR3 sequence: CASSPLRGHGYTF. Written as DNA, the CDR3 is TGTGCCAGCAGCCCCCTGAGGGGGCATGGCTACACCTTC.

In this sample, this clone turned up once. CDR3 DNA: TGTGCCAGCAGCTTCAGGGGAGAGACCCAGTACTTC. Translated, it gives CASSFRGETQYF. The rearrangement links TRBV7-2 to TRBJ2-5; maybe TRBD1 (6 bases). V gave up 3 bases and J gave up 4 bases, with 6 bases separating them. Per the germline V gene, CDR1 is SGHTA and CDR2 is FQGNSA. The CDR3 covers 12 residues.

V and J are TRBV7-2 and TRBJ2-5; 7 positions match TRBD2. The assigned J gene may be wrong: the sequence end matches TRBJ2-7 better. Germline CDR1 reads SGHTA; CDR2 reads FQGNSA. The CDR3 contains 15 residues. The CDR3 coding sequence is TGTGCCAGCAGCTTAGCTAGCGGGTTCTCCTACGAGCAGTACTTC. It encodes CASSLASGFSYEQYF.

The CDR3 spells CASIPAGGPALNEQFF. The CDR3 region has the DNA TGTGCCAGCATCCCCGCCGGTGGCCCAGCCCTTAATGAGCAGTTCTTC. The chain joins TRBV28 to TRBJ2-1, with D uncertain. Germline lookup yields CDR1 MDHEN and CDR2 SYDVKM. The germline V and J ends were trimmed by 7 bases and 7 bases, with 23 bases remaining between them. This CDR3 has 16 amino acids.

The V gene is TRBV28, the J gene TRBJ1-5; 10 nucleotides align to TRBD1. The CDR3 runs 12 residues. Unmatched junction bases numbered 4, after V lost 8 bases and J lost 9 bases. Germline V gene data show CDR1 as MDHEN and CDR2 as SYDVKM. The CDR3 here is CASDRGPWPQHF. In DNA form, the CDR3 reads TGTGCCAGCGACAGGGGGCCTTGGCCCCAGCATTTT.

The CDR3 DNA is TGCGCCAGCAGCCCTGGGTGGGTAGCGGGGAGCAGCTCAGATACGCAGTATTTT. As protein: CASSPGWVAGSSSDTQYF. V and J are TRBV4-3 and TRBJ2-3; 8 bases fit TRBD2. The trim removed 4 bases at V and 4 bases at J, leaving 16 bases unmatched. The CDR3 consists of 18 residues. CDR1 and CDR2 (germline): LGHNA, YSLEER.

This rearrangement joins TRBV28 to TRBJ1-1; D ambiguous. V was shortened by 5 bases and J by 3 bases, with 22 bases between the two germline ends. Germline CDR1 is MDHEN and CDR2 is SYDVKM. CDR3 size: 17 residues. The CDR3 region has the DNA TGTGCCAGCAGTCCATATCTATTATTGTCAGAGGACACTGAAGCTTTCTTT. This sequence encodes CASSPYLLLSEDTEAFF.

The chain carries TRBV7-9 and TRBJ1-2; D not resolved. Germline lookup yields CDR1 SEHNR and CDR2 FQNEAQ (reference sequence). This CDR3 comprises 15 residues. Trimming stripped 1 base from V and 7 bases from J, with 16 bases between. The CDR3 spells CASSLDSGGRGGYTF. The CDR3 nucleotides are TGTGCCAGCAGCTTAGATTCGGGAGGCCGGGGTGGCTACACCTTC. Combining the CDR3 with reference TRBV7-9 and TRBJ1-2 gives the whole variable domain DTGVSQNPRHKITKRGQNVTFRCDPISEHNRLYWYRQTLGQGPEFLTYFQNEAQLEKSRLLSDRFSAERPKGSFSTLEIQRTEQGDSAMYLCASSLDSGGRGGYTFGSGTRLTVV.

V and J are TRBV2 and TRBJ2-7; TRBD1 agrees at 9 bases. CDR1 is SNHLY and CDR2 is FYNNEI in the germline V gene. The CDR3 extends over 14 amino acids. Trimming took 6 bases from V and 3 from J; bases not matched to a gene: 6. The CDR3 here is CASSPGTGYYEQYF. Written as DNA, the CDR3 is TGTGCCAGCAGCCCCGGGACAGGGTACTACGAGCAGTACTTC. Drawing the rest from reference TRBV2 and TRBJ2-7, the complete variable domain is EPEVTQTPSHQVTQMGQEVILRCVPISNHLYFYWYRQILGQKVEFLVSFYNNEISEKSEIFDDQFSVERPDGSNFTLKIRSTKLEDSAMYFCASSPGTGYYEQYFGPGTRLTVT.

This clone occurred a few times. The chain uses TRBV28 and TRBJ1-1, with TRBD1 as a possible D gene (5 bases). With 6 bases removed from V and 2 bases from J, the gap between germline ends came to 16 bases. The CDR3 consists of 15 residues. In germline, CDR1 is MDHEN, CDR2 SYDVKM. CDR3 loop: CASSEPGTFNTEAFF. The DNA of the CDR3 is TGTGCCAGCAGCGAGCCCGGGACGTTTAACACTGAAGCTTTCTTT.

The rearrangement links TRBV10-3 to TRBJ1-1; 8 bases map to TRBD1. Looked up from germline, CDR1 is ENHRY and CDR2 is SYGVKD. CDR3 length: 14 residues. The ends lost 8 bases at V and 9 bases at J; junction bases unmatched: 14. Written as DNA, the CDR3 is TGTGCCATCCTGCCCGGGACAGGTGAAGGCAAAGCTTTCTTT. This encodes CAILPGTGEGKAFF.

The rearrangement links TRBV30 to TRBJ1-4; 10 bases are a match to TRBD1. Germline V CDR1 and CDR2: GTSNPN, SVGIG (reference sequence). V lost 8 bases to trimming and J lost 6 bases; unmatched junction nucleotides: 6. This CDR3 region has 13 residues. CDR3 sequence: CARQGALDEKLFF. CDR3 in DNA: TGTGCCCGACAGGGGGCGTTGGATGAAAAACTGTTTTTT.

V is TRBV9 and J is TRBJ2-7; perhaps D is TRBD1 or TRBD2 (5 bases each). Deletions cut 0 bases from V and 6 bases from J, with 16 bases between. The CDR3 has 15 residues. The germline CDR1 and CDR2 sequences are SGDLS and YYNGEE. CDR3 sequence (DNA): TGTGCCAGCAGCGTAGGGTGGGGGAAAGAGGGCGAGCAGTACTTC. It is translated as CASSVGWGKEGEQYF.

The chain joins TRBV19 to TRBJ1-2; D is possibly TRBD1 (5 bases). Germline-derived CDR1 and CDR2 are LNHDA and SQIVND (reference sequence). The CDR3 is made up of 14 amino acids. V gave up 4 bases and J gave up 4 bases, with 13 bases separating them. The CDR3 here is CASSTPPGVYGYTF. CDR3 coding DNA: TGTGCCAGTAGTACCCCCCCGGGGGTCTATGGCTACACCTTC.

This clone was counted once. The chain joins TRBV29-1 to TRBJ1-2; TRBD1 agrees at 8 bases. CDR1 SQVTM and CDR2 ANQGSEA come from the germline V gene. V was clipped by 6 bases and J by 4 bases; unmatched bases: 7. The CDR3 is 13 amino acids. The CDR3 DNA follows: TGCAGCGTCCTTGGGACAGGAGCCTATGGCTACACCTTC. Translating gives CSVLGTGAYGYTF. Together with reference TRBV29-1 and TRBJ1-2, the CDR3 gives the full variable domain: SAVISQKPSRDICQRGTSLTIQCQVDSQVTMMFWYRQQPGQSLTLIATANQGSEATYESGFVIDKFPISRPNLTFSTLTVSNMSPEDSSIYLCSVLGTGAYGYTFGSGTRLTVV.

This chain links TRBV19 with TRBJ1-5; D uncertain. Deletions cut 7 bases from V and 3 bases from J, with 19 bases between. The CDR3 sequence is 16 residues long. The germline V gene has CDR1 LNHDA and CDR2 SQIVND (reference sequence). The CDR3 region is CASIKRVGEFNQPQHF. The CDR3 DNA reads TGTGCCAGTATTAAACGGGTTGGGGAATTCAATCAGCCCCAGCATTTT.